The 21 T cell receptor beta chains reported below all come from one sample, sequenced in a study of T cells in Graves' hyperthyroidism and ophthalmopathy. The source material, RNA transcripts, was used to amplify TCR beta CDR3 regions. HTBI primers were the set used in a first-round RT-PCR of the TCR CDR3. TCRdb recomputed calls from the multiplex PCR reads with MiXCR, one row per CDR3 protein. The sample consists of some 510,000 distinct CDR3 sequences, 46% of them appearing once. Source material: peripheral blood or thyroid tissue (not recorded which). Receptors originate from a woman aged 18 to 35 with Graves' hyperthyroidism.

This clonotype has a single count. Here the CDR3 reads CASSRTVYNSPLHF. CDR3 coding DNA: TGTGCCAGCTCCCGGACGGTCTATAATTCACCCCTCCACTTT. The chain is built from TRBV2 and TRBJ1-6, with D unclear. The germline CDR1 and CDR2 sequences are SNHLY and FYNNEI. There are 14 residues in the CDR3. Trimming pared 8 bases from V and 3 bases from J, leaving 11 bases between.

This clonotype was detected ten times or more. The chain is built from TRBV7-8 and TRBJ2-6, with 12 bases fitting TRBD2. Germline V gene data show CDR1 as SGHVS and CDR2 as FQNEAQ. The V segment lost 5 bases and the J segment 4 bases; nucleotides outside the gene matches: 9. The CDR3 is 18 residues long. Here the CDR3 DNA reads TGTGCCAGCAGCCGAGATCGACTAGCGGGAGCCGGGGCCAACGTCCTGACTTTC. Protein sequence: CASSRDRLAGAGANVLTF.

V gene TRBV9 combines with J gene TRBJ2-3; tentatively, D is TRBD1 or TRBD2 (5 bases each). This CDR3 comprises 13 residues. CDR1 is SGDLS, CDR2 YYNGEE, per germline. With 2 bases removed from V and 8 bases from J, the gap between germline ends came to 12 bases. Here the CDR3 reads CASSVGERGTQYF. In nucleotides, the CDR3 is TGTGCCAGCAGCGTCGGGGAAAGGGGTACGCAGTATTTT.

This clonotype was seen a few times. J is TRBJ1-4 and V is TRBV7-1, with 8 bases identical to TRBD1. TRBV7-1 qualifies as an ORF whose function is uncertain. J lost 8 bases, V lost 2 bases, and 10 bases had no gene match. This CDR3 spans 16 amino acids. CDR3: CASSSSIGTGGEKLFF. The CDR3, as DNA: TGTGCCAGCAGCTCAAGTATAGGGACAGGTGGCGAAAAACTGTTTTTT.

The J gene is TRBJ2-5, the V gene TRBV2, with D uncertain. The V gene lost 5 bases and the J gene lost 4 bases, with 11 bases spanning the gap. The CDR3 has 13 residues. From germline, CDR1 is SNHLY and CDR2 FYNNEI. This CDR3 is CASSFYLLETQYF. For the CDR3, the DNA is TGTGCCAGCAGTTTTTACCTTTTAGAGACCCAGTACTTC.

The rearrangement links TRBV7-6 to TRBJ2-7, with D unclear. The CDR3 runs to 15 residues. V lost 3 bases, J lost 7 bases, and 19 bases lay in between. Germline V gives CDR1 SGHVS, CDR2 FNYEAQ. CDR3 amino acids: CASSLVARRLGEQYF. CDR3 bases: TGTGCCAGCAGCTTGGTTGCTAGACGGCTTGGGGAGCAGTACTTC.

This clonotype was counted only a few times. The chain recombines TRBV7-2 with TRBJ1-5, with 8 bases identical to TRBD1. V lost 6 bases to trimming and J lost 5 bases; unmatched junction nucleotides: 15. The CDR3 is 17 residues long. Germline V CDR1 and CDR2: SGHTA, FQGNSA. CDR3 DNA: TGTGCCAGCAGAACCGAAGCGGACAGGGCGACGCATCAGCCCCAGCATTTT. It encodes CASRTEADRATHQPQHF.

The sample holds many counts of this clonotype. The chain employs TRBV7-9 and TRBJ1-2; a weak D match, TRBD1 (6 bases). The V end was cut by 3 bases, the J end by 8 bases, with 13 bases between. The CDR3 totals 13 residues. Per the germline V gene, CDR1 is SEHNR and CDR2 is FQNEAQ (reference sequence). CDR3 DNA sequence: TGTGCCAGCAGCTTGCGGGGGCCGGGAGGCTACACCTTC. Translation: CASSLRGPGGYTF.

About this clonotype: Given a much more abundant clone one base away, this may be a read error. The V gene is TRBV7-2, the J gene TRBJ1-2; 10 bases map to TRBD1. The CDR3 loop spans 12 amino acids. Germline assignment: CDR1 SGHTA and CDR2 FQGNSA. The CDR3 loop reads CGRAGQGDGYTF. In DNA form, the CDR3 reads TGTGGCAGGGCCGGACAGGGGGATGGCTACACCTTC.

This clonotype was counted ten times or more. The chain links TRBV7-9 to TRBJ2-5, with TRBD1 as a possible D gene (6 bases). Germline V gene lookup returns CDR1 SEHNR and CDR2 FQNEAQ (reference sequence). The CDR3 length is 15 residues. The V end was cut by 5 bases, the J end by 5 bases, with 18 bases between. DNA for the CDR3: TGTGCCAGCAGCCAAGGGGGTATCAGGCAGGAGACCCAGTACTTC. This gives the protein CASSQGGIRQETQYF.

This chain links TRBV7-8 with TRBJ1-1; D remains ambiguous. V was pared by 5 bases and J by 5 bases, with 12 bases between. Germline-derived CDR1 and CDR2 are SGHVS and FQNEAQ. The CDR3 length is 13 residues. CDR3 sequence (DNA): TGTGCCAGCAGCCTTAGCTCTCTGACTGAAGCTTTCTTT. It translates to CASSLSSLTEAFF.

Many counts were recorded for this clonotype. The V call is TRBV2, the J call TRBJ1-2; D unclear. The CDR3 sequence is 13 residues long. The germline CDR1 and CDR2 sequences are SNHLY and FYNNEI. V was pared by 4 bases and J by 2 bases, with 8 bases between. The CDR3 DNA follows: TGTGCCAGCAGTGCTGACGGGAACTATGGCTACACCTTC. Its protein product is CASSADGNYGYTF.

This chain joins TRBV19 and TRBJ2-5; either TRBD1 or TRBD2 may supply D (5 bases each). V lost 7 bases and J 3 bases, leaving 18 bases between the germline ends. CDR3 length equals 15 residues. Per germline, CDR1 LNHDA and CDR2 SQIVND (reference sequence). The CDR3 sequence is CASTRGALSKETQYF. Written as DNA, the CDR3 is TGTGCCAGTACTCGAGGGGCCCTATCGAAAGAGACCCAGTACTTC.

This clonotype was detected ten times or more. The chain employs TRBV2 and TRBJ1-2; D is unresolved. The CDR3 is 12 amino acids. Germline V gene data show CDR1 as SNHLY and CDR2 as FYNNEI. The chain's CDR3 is CRAGRANYGYTF. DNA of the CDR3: TGTCGGGCGGGCCGAGCTAACTATGGCTACACCTTC. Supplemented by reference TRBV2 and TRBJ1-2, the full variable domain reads EPEVTQTPSHQVTQMGQEVILRCVPISNHLYFYWYRQILGQKVEFLVSFYNNEISEKSEIFDDQFSVERPDGSNFTLKIRSTKLEDSAMYFCRAGRANYGYTFGSGTRLTVV.

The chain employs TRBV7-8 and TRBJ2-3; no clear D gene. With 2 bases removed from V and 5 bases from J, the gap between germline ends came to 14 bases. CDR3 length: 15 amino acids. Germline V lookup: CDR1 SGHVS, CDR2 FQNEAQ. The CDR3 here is CASSLSSFPRDTQYF. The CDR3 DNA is TGTGCCAGCAGCTTAAGCTCGTTCCCCAGAGATACGCAGTATTTT.

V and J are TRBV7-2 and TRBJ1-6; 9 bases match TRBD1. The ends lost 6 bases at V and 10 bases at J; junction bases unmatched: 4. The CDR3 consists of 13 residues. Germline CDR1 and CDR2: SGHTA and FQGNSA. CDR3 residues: CASRQGAWSPLHF. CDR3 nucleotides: TGTGCCAGCAGACAGGGGGCATGGTCACCCCTCCACTTT.

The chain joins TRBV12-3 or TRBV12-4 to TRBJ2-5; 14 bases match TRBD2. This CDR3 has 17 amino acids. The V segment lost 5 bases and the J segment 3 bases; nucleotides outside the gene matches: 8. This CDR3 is CASSISGTSGSKETQYF. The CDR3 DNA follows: TGTGCCAGCAGTATTTCCGGGACTAGCGGGAGTAAAGAGACCCAGTACTTC.

CDR3 amino acids: CASSYRGQDGYTF. The CDR3 DNA reads as TGTGCCAGCAGTTATAGAGGACAGGATGGCTACACCTTC. The genes are TRBV11-1 and TRBJ1-2, with 7 bases that match TRBD1. V gave up 6 bases and J gave up 6 bases; unmatched junction bases: 7. CDR3 length: 13 residues. Germline CDR1 reads SGHAT; CDR2 reads FQDESV (reference sequence).

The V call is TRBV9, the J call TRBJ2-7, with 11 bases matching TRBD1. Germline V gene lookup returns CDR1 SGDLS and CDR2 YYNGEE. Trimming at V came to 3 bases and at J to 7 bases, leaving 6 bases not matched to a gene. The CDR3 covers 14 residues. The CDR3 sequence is CASSAGQGAKEQYF. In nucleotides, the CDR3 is TGTGCCAGCAGCGCCGGACAGGGGGCCAAGGAGCAGTACTTC.

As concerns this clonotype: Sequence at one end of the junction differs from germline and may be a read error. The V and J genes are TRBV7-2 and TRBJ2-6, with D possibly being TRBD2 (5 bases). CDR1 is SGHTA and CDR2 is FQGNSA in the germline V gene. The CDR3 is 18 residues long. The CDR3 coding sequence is TGTGCCTGCAGCTTAGCGAGCCCAGCAGACTCTGGGGCCAACGTCCTGACTTTC. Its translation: CACSLASPADSGANVLTF.

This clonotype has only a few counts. CDR3 amino acids: CASGNTVNTEAFF. DNA for the CDR3: TGTGCTAGTGGTAATACGGTGAACACTGAAGCTTTCTTT. This chain connects TRBV12-5 to TRBJ1-1; no clear D gene. The CDR3 is 13 amino acids. The germline V gene encodes CDR1 LGHNT and CDR2 FRNRAP. V was trimmed by 5 bases and J by 0 bases, leaving 7 bases between them.